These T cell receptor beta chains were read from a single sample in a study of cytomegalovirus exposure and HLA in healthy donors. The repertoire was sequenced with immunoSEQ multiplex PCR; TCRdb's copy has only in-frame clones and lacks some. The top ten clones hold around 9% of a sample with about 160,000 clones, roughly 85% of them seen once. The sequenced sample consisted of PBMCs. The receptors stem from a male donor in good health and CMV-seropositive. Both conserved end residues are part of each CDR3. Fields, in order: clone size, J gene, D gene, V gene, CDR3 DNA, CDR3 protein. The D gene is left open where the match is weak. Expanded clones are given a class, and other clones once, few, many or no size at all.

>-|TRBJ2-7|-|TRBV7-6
TGTGCCAGCAGCACATCAACGGGACACCAGGTGCAGTACTTC
CASSTSTGHQVQYF
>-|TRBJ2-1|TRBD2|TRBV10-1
TGCGCCAGCAGTGAGGAGGCTAGCGGGGGGGCTAGTGAGCAGTTCTTC
CASSEEASGGASEQFF
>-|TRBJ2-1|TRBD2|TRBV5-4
TGTGCCAGCAGCTCGAAGACCGGGACTAGATACAATGAGCAGTTCTTC
CASSSKTGTRYNEQFF
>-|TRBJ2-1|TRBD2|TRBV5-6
TGTGCCAGCCAGTGGGGAGCTAGCGGGGGATACAATGAGCAGTTCTTC
CASQWGASGGYNEQFF
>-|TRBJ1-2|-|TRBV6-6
TGTGCCAGCAGTTACCCCAGCGGAAGCCGCTATGGCTACACCTTC
CASSYPSGSRYGYTF
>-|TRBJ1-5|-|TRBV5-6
TGTGCCAGCAGTGGGCCCAATCAGCCCCAGCATTTT
CASSGPNQPQHF
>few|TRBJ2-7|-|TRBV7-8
TGTGCCAGCAGCATGGGACTCCTAAACTACGAGCAGTACTTC
CASSMGLLNYEQYF
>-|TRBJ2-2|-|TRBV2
TGTGCCAGCAGTGAAGCGCCAACTAGAAGGACCGGGGAGCTGTTTTTT
CASSEAPTRRTGELFF
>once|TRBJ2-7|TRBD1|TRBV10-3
TGTGCCTCGGGACAGGGGCTCGCCTACGAGCAGTACTTC
CASGQGLAYEQYF
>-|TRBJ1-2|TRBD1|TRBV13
TGTGCCAGCAGCACTTGGACAGGGGGGTACTATGGCTACACCTTC
CASSTWTGGYYGYTF
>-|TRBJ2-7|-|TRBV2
TGTGCCAGCAGTGGAACATGGTGGGAGCAGTACTTC
CASSGTWWEQYF
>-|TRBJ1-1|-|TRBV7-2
TGTGCCAGCAGCTTAGTCCCAGGAACCACTGAAGCTTTCTTT
CASSLVPGTTEAFF
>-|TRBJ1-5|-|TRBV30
TGTGCCTGGAGTGTATACAGGGCGGAATGGCCCCAGCATTTT
CAWSVYRAEWPQHF
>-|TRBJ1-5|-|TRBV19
TGTGCCAGTAGTATAGTAGGCAGGGATAGCAATCAGCCCCAGCATTTT
CASSIVGRDSNQPQHF
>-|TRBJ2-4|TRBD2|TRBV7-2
TGTGCCAGCAGCTTAGCCGGAGTTAAGGCGGGAGGGCTAGCCAAAAACAGTCAGTACTTC
CASSLAGVKAGGLAKNSQYF
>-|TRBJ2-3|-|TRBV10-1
TGCGCCAGCAGGAGAGACAGGCACGATACGCAGTATTTT
CASRRDRHDTQYF
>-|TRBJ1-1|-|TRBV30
TGTGCCTGGATAGCGGGACGGCGGGGCACTGAAGCTTTCTTT
CAWIAGRRGTEAFF
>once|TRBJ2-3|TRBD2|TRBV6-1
TGTGCCAGCAGTGAAGTTCTAGCGGGAGATTCTGGCACAGATACGCAGTATTTT
CASSEVLAGDSGTDTQYF
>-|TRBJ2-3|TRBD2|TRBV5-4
TGTGCCAGCAGATCGGGACTAGCGGGAGAAAGCACAGATACGCAGTATTTT
CASRSGLAGESTDTQYF
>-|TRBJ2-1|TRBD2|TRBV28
TGTGCCAGCAGTTCAACTTGGACTAGCGGGACCTCCTACAATGAGCAGTTCTTC
CASSSTWTSGTSYNEQFF
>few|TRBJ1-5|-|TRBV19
TGTGCCAGTAGTTCCCCCGTGGGGGGAGGCAATCAGCCCCAGCATTTT
CASSSPVGGGNQPQHF
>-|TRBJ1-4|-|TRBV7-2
TGTGCCAGCAGCACGCTCCCCCCAGGGGCCGGGGAAAAACTGTTTTTT
CASSTLPPGAGEKLFF
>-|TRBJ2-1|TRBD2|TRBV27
TGTGCCAGCAGAAAGACTAGCGGGAAGGGGGTCGATGAGCAGTTCTTC
CASRKTSGKGVDEQFF
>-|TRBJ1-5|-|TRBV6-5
TGTGCCAGCAGTTACCACCAGGGCCAGCCCCAGCATTTT
CASSYHQGQPQHF
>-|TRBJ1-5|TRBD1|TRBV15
TGTGCCACCAGCAGACATGGACAGGGGGGTGTTCAGCCCCAGCATTTT
CATSRHGQGGVQPQHF
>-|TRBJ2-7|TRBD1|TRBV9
TGTGCCAGCAGCGCCCCAGAGAGGGGACAGGGCGTCTACGAGCAGTACTTC
CASSAPERGQGVYEQYF